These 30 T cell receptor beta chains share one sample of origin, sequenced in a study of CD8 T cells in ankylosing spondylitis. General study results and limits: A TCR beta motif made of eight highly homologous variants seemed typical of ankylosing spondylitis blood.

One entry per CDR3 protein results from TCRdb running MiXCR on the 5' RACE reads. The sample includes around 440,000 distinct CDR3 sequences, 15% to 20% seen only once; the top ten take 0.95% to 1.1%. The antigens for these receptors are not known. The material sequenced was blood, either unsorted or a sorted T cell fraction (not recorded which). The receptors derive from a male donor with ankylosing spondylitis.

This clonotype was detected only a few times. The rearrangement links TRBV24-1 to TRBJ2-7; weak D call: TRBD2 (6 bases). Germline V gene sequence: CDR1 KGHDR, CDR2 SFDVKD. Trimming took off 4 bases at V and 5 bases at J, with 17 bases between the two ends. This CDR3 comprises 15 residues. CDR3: CATSDHATGTDEQYF. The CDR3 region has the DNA TGTGCCACCAGTGACCATGCTACTGGGACTGACGAGCAGTACTTC.

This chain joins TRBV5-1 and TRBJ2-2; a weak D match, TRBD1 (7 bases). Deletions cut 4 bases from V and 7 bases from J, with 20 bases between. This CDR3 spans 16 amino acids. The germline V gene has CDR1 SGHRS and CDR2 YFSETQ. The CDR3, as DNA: TGCGCCAGCAGCCTGCTACTACAGGGGCGGGGCGGGGAGCTGTTTTTT. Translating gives CASSLLLQGRGGELFF. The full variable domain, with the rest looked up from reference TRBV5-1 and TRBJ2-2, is KAGVTQTPRYLIKTRGQQVTLSCSPISGHRSVSWYQQTPGQGLQFLFEYFSETQRNKGNFPGRFSGRQFSNSRSEMNVSTLELGDSALYLCASSLLLQGRGGELFFGEGSRLTVL.

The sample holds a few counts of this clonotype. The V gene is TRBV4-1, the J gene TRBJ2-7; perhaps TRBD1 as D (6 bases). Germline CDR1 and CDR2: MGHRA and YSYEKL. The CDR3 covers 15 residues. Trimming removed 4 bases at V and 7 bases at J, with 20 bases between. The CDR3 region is CASSRGQSEAEEQYF. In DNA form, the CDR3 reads TGCGCCAGCAGCCGGGGACAATCGGAGGCCGAAGAGCAGTACTTC.

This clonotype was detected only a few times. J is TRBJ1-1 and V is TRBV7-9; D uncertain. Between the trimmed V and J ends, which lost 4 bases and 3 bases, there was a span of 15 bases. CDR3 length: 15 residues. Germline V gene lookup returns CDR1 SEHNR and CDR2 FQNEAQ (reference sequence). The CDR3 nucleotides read TGTGCCAGCAGCTACTCAACTGGTGGGGACACTGAAGCTTTCTTT. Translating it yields CASSYSTGGDTEAFF.

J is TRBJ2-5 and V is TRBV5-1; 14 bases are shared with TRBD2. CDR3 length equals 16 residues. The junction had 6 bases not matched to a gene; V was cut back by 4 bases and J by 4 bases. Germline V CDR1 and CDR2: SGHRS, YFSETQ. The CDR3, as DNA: TGCGCCAGCAGCGTGACTAGCGGGGGGGCCGGAGAGACCCAGTACTTC. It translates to CASSVTSGGAGETQYF.

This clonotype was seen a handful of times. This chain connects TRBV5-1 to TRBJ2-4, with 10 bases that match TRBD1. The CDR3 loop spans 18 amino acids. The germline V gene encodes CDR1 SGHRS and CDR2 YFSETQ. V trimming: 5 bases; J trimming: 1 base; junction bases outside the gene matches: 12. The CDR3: CASRGGTGVPQAKNIQYF. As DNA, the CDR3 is TGCGCCAGCAGGGGCGGGACAGGGGTCCCCCAGGCCAAAAACATTCAGTACTTC.

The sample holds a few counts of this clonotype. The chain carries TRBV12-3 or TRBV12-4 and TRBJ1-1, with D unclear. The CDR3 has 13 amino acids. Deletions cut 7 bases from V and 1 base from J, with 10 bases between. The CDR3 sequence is CASTTRPNTEAFF. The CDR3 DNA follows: TGTGCCAGCACCACTAGGCCGAACACTGAAGCTTTCTTT.

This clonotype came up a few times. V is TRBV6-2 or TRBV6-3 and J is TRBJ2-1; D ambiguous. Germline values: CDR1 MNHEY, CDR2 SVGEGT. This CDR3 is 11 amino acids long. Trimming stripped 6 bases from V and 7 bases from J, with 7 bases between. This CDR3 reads CASSLPNEQFF. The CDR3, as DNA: TGTGCCAGCAGCCTTCCTAATGAGCAGTTCTTC.

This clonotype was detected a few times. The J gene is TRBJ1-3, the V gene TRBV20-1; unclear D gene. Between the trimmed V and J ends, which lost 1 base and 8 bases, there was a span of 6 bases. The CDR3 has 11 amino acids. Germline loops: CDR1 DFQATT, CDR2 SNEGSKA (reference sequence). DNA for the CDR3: TGCAGTGCTAGAGGAAAGGACACCATATATTTT. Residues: CSARGKDTIYF.

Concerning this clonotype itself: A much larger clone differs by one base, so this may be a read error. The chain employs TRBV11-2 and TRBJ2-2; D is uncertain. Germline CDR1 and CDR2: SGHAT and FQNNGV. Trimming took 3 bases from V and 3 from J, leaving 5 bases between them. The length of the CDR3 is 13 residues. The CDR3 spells CASSLVDTGELFF. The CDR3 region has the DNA TGTGCCAGCAGCTTGGTCGACACCGGGGAGCTGTTTTTT.

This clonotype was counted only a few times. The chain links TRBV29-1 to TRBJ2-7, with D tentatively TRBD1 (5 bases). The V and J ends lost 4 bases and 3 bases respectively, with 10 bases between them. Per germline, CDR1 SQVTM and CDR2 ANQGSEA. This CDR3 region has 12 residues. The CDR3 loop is CSVGQGVYEQYF. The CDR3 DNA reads TGCAGCGTTGGTCAGGGTGTCTACGAGCAGTACTTC.

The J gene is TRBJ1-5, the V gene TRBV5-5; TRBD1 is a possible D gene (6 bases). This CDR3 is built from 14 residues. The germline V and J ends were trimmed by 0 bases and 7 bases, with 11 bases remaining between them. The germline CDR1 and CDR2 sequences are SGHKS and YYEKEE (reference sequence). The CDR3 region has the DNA TGTGCCAGCAGCTTGGTACAGGGTCTGCAGCCCCAGCATTTT. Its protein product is CASSLVQGLQPQHF.

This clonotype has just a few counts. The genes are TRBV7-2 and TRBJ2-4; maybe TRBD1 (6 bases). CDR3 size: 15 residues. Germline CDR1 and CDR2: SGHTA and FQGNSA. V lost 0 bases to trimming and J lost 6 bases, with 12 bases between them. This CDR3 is CASSLAGTTGNIQYF. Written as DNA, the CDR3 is TGTGCCAGCAGCTTAGCGGGGACAACGGGAAACATTCAGTACTTC.

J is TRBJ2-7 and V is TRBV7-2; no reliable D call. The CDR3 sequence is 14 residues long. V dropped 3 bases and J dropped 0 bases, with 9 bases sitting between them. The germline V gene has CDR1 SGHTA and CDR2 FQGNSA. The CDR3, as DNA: TGTGCCAGCAGCTTGGGTGGGGTCTCCTACGAGCAGTACTTC. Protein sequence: CASSLGGVSYEQYF.

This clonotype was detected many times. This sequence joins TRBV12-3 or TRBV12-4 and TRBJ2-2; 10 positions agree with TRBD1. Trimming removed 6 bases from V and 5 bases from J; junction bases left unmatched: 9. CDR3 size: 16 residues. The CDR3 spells CASSLRDRGGTGELFF. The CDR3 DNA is TGTGCCAGCAGCCTAAGGGACAGGGGAGGTACCGGGGAGCTGTTTTTT.

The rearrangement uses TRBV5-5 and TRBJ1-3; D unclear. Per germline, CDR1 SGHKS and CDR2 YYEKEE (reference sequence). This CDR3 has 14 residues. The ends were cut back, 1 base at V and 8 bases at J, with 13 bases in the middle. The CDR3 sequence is CASSLRQNSDTIYF. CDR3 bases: TGTGCCAGCAGCTTGCGTCAGAATTCGGACACCATATATTTT.

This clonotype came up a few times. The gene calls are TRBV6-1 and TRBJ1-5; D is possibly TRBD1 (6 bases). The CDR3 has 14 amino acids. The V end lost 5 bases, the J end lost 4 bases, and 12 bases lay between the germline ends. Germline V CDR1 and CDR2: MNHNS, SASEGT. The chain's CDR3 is CASSTGGANQPQHF. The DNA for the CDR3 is TGTGCCAGCAGTACGGGGGGGGCGAATCAGCCCCAGCATTTT.

DNA for the CDR3: TGTGCCACCTGGGTCGGTCATAGCAATCAGCCCCAGCATTTT. Translated: CATWVGHSNQPQHF. The chain joins TRBV10-3 to TRBJ1-5; D gene uncertain. From germline, CDR1 is ENHRY and CDR2 SYGVKD. This CDR3 spans 14 amino acids. V dropped 10 bases and J dropped 0 bases, with 13 bases sitting between them.

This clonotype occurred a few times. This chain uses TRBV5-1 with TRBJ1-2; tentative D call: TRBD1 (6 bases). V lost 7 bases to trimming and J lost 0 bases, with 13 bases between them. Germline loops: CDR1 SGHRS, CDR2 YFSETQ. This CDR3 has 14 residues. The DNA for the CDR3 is TGCGCCAGCGGAGGGACAAATACTAACTATGGCTACACCTTC. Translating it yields CASGGTNTNYGYTF.

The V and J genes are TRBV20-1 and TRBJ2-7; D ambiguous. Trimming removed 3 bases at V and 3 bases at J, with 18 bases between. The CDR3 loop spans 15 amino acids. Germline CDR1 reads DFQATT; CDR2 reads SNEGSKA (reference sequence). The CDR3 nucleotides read TGCAGTGCTAGTGTCGGACGACGAACTAACTACGAGCAGTACTTC. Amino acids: CSASVGRRTNYEQYF.

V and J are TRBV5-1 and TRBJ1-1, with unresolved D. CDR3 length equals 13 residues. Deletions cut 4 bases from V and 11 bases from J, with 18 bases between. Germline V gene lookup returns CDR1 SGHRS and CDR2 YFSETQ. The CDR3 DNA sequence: TGCGCCAGCAGCCCATGGGGAGGGTTGGATGCTTTCTTT. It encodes CASSPWGGLDAFF.

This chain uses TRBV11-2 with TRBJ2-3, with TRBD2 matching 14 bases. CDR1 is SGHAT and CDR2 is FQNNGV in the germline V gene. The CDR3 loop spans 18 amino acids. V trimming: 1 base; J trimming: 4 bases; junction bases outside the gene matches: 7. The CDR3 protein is CASSLVPGLAGVADTQYF. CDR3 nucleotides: TGTGCCAGCAGCTTAGTCCCGGGACTAGCGGGAGTAGCAGATACGCAGTATTTT.

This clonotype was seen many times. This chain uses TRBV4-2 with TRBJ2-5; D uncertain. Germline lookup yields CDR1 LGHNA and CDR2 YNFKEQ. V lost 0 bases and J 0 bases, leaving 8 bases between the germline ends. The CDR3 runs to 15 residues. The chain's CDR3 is CASSQDSLYQETQYF. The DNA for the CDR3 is TGTGCCAGCAGCCAAGATTCCCTGTACCAAGAGACCCAGTACTTC.

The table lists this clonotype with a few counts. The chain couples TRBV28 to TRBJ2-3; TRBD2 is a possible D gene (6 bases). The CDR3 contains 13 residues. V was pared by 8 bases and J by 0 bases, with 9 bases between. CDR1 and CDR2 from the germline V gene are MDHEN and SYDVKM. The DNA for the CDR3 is TGTGCCAGCCGGGACTCGAGCACAGATACGCAGTATTTT. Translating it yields CASRDSSTDTQYF.

The CDR3 protein is CSVEGAGSVYNEQFF. CDR3 in DNA: TGCAGCGTTGAAGGAGCGGGGTCCGTCTACAATGAGCAGTTCTTC. The chain joins TRBV29-1 to TRBJ2-1; 7 bases are a match to TRBD2. Germline V gene lookup returns CDR1 SQVTM and CDR2 ANQGSEA. The CDR3 has 15 residues. V was clipped by 1 base and J by 3 bases; unmatched bases: 6.

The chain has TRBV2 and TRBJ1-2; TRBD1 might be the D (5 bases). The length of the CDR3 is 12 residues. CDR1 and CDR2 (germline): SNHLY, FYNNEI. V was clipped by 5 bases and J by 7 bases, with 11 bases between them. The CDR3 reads CASSQGSVGYTF. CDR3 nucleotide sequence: TGTGCCAGCAGTCAGGGATCGGTTGGCTACACCTTC.

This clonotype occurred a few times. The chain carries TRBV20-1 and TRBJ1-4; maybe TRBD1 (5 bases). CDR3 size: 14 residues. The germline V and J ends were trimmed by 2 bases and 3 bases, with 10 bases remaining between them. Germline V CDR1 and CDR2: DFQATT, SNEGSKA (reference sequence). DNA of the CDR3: TGCAGTGCTAGACCCGCAGGGTCTAATGAAAAACTGTTTTTT. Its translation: CSARPAGSNEKLFF.

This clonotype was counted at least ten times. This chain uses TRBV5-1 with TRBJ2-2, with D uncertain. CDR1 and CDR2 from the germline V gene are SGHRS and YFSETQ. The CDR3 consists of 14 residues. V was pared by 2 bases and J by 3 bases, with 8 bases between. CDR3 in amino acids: CASSFNGYTGELFF. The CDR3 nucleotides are TGCGCCAGCAGCTTTAACGGGTACACCGGGGAGCTGTTTTTT.

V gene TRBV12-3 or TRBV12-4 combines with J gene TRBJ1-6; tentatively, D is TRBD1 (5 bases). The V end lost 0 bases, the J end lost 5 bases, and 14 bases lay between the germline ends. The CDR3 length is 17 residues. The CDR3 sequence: CASSLALSRVDNSPLHF. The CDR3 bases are TGTGCCAGCAGTTTAGCGCTAAGCAGGGTAGATAATTCACCCCTCCACTTT.

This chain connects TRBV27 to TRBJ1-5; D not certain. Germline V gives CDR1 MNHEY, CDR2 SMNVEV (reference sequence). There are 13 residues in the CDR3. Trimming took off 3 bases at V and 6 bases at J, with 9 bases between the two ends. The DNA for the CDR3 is TGTGCCAGCAGTTTTCAGTTTAGTCAGCCCCAGCATTTT. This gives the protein CASSFQFSQPQHF.